This T cell receptor (beta chain) comes out of a study of beta chain features in type 1 diabetes. Isolated RNA was reverse transcribed in full, so expressed TCRB transcripts were sequenced. The protocol was immunoSEQ multiplex PCR, while the TCRdb copy is restricted to in-frame clones and leaves out a portion. The data show some 500,000 clones, over 9.5% seen once. The germline V gene has CDR1 SGHRS and CDR2 YFSETQ. V dropped 1 base and J dropped 4 bases, with 17 bases sitting between them. This CDR3 has 17 amino acids. This clone was seen more than once but under ten times. This receptor was obtained from a woman aged 18-35 years in good health. This sequence joins TRBV5-1 and TRBJ2-2; a possible D gene is TRBD1 (6 bases). Sample: naive CD4+ T cells from blood. CDR3 DNA sequence: TGCGCCAGCAGCTTGCCTTCATCGGACAGCTCCACCGGGGAGCTGTTTTTT. Translation: CASSLPSSDSSTGELFF.